The TCR beta chain under discussion was sequenced for a study of cytomegalovirus exposure and HLA in healthy donors (dated by TCRdb to 2017 to 2019). Broadly, across the study: An earlier analysis of more than 550 of the donors reported 276 Gb of sequence data and roughly 120 million unique TCR beta sequences obtained from roughly 170 million T cells. A later genetic analysis used genome-wide SNP genotypes for about 60% of the 666 donors, treating that subset as a discovery cohort. Donor age, sex, ethnicity and CMV serostatus were collected together with the repertoire data. A separate validation cohort of approximately 120 different subjects was used in addition to the approximately 670-subject first cohort. Among over 350 genotyped donors of the cohort, an average of roughly 240,000 unique TCR beta nucleotide sequences were sequenced per donor, around 18% of them non-productive. The T cell repertoires of 666 subjects were profiled by immunosequencing and related to cytomegalovirus serostatus. A handful of DR-DQ haplotypes were handled as single units for association and clustering because linkage in the cohort was strong. All discovery cohort repertoires had been generated using a single sequencing platform. HLA typing included class I and class II loci at four-digit resolution. High-throughput TCR immunosequencing, statistical association of individual TCRs with disease status, and machine learning were combined to predict cytomegalovirus infection status. The study aimed to test whether signatures of past pathogen exposure could be identified by cataloging public T cell receptors. An earlier analysis of a few hundred of the donors applied high-throughput TCR beta sequencing to assess whether each TCR beta V gene segment acted as functional or pseudogenic. An early release that covered fewer than 800 HLA-typed donors contained approximately 320 gigabases of sequencing data and 80 million or so unique TCR sequences. Rather than drawing on any new phenotypic data, the later analysis identified candidate immune exposures from TCR beta sequences and the way those sequences occurred across donors. Typing coverage varied by locus: about 620-630 donors for A, B, C, DRB1 and DQB1; 500 to 550 for DQA1; about 590 for DPA1; roughly 450 for DPB1. Of the 300 to 450 genotyped donors, around 81% fell in the genetic ancestry cluster associated with self-reported Caucasian donors. To study patterns of TCR occurrence, a later analysis re-analyzed previously published TCR beta repertoires from 600 to 750 donors and added high-resolution HLA genotyping. Study-wide findings and limitations: Several of the top co-occurrence clusters appeared to be linked to parvovirus B19, influenza, CMV and Epstein-Barr virus, according to a later analysis. Roughly uniform sequencing depth across donors was assumed in presence/absence analyses, although this assumption may not hold. According to the authors, the approach could potentially be generalized to other disease states and immunological phenotypes. The sequencing pipeline was judged likely to have produced a cluster of highly shared sequence variants as a technical artifact. Specific HLA alleles were associated with 16,951 TCR beta sequences at a false discovery rate of 0.05 in a later analysis. Because counts were too low, 15 to 20 rarely observed V segments, including chromosome 9 orphons, were excluded from the earlier analysis of a few hundred of the donors. The study listed 150 to 200 TCR beta chains as associated with cytomegalovirus. In both the original and validation cohorts, the classifier was reported to diagnose cytomegalovirus status with high specificity and sensitivity. The 87-base-pair reads could not distinguish some IMGT-functional V segments, including TRBV6-2 and TRBV6-3, so those segments were excluded. A later genetic analysis reported fewer N-insertions in productive TCRs among donors in an Asian-associated ancestry cluster than the approximately 670-donor mean. Strong co-occurrence of HLA alleles, especially DR and DQ, made assigning TCR associations to individual alleles difficult. Linkage disequilibrium might explain the correlated functional status among segregating V segments, but an unknown experimental factor could not be excluded. An association between a missense DCLRE1C variant and V-gene and J-gene trimming of TCR beta chains was found in a later genetic analysis and replicated in an independent cohort. Because some donors lacked HLA typing at each locus, the association tests relied only on the typed subset. In a later analysis, HLA-associated TCR beta chains were found to be more clonally expanded and to have lower generation probabilities than equally common non-associated chains. Three of the identified cytomegalovirus-associated TCR beta chains were confirmed in vitro to be specific for cytomegalovirus antigens. CMV serostatus was the only immune exposure information available for the cohort. In a later analysis, most CMV-associated TCR beta chains were found to appear HLA-restricted, with HLA associations seemingly driven largely by CMV exposure. The cohort was sequenced for TCR beta chains only, and without alpha or paired-chain data the features that could be detected were limited. In an earlier analysis of approximately 600 of the donors, most TCR beta V segments were observed in productive rearrangements about 90% or about 30% of the time, broadly matching IMGT annotations. While some public TCRs were present in many individuals, most TCR sequences turned up only very rarely across donors. A further reported finding was that TCR beta sequences accurately predicted the HLA-A and HLA-B alleles for most subjects in the first cohort. In a later analysis, TCR association rates were found to vary across HLA loci, with the most associated TCRs seen for DRB1 alleles and the fewest for HLA-C alleles.

The method behind the library was the immunoSEQ multiplex PCR assay. For the multiplex PCR, a mixture combining 60 forward primers for TCR Vbeta segments and 13 reverse primers for TCR Jbeta segments was used. A multiplex PCR assay on genomic DNA amplified the CDR3 region of rearranged TCR beta genes. On the Illumina HiSeq System, the amplified TCR beta libraries were sequenced as 87-base-pair reads. Concerning the study's data processing: A later analysis tallied 75 million to 85 million unique TCR beta chains across the 550 to 850 repertoires, and approximately 11 million of those chains were shared by two or more donors. A nearest-neighbor algorithm error-corrected the raw reads and collapsed the reads into unique sequences, merging closely related sequences to remove PCR and sequencing errors. CDR3 sequences were aligned to IMGT reference sequences to assign V, D and J gene segments. Each retained sequence needed at least a six-nucleotide match to both a V gene segment and a J gene segment. A rearrangement counted as productive if the CDR3 had no stop codons and remained in frame with V and J, and every other rearrangement counted as non-productive. CDR3 was defined by IMGT convention, running from the second conserved V-encoded cysteine to the conserved J-encoded phenylalanine. In an earlier analysis of approximately 500 of the donors, sequences lacking an unambiguous match to a single V gene segment were excluded. In an earlier analysis of approximately 560 of the donors, a V segment was called functional when productive rearrangements were above 56.7%, and segregating when the standard deviation between donors exceeded 5%. To diagnose cytomegalovirus status from the catalog of TCR beta chain sequences, a statistical classification framework was built. In a later analysis, TCR nucleotide sequences were compared against IMGT/GENE-DB human TR gene sequences so that V and J genes could be assigned. Using the TCRdist pipeline, a later analysis assigned CDR3 sequences along with most-parsimonious VDJ recombination scenarios. A later analysis defined each TCR beta chain by its CDR3 amino acid sequence plus V-gene family, and excluded reads lacking a unique V-gene family. In a later analysis, 450 to 600 highly shared, low-generation-probability nucleotide sequences were removed to address suspected cross-contamination and a sequencing artifact. A later analysis calculated a clonal expansion index for each public chain from normalized within-repertoire ranks of inferred template counts. Generation probabilities in a later analysis came from a VDJ recombination model fitted to out-of-frame rearrangements, and those results were checked against IGoR. Hypergeometric tests were used in a later analysis to score TCR-TCR, TCR-HLA and TCR-CMV co-occurrence, with a repertoire-size bias correction applied to the TCR pairs. In a later analysis, false discovery rates were estimated by permuting HLA or CMV assignments 20 times. A later analysis grouped co-occurring TCRs with DBSCAN, adding TCRdist sequence similarity when clustering within HLA-allele-positive subsets. Repertoires with fewer than 30,000 or more than 120,000 public chains were left out of co-occurrence clustering, as were four to six repertoires with anomalous nucleotide sharing. In its TCRdb copy, this immuneACCESS table keeps in-frame sequences only and misses some clones. Where compared with another copy, unresolved V genes explain less than half of these, and the others have no known cause. From that table come the V and J calls and clone size; the DNA was used to work out D and trimming. The table for this sample lists around 190,000 clones; 79% of them were counted only once. Approximately 0.73% of the sample comes from the top ten.

A note on this clone: No cognate antigen has been identified for it. One junction end does not reproduce the germline sequence, and a read error may be involved. The same CDR3 is also encoded by other DNA sequences in this sample.

The cohort consisted of more than 650 healthy bone marrow donors. Cohort members were all nominally healthy when sampled, although unrecorded immune exposures were likely present. The donor tested CMV seronegative and was one of the 352 seronegative cohort members. A peripheral blood sample was provided by each donor, and peripheral blood mononuclear cells were used for TCR beta sequencing. Genomic DNA was extracted from the blood cell samples with the Qiagen DNeasy Blood Extraction Kit. The CDR3 goes from the cysteine to the phenylalanine over 15 residues. Just CDR3 DNA is preserved here, 45 bases in frame from base 1. The germline V gene supplies CDR1 MNHNS and CDR2 SASEGT.

This TCR was sampled from a woman aged 40 to 50 in good health and CMV-seronegative. The source material was PBMCs. The chain joins TRBV6-1 to TRBJ2-7; a tentative D match to TRBD2 spans 5 bases. For the CDR3, the sequence is CASSEGGGRSYEQYF. The nucleotide sequence is TGCGCCAGCAGTGAGGGTGGAGGCCGGTCCTACGAGCAGTACTTC.